This TCR beta chain was retrieved from a study of cytomegalovirus exposure and HLA in healthy donors. The PCR ran on 60 Vbeta and 13 Jbeta primers. Original data processing: In a later analysis, of around 85 million unique beta chains, some 10 million appeared in at least two donors. Sequencing used immunoSEQ multiplex PCR; TCRdb keeps in-frame clones, though not all of them. V, J and clone size are those of that table, while D and trimming were read from the DNA. Among 100,000 or so clones listed, 60% to 85% were seen once. Findings and limits, study-wide: Several of the most significant clusters were apparently associated with common viral pathogens in a later analysis.

As concerns this clone: Antigen unknown.

The CDR3 is 16 residues long. Per the germline V gene, CDR1 is MNHNY and CDR2 is SVGAGI (reference sequence). Trimming pared 0 bases from V and 2 bases from J, leaving 14 bases between. The clonotype comes from a female donor in good health and CMV-seropositive. The chain is built from TRBV6-6 and TRBJ2-7; D perhaps matches TRBD1 (5 bases). The source material was PBMCs. The CDR3: CASSYSPLDITYEQYF. The CDR3, as DNA: TGTGCCAGCAGTTACTCTCCTCTGGACATCACCTACGAGCAGTACTTC.